These T cell receptor beta chains were read from a single sample in a study of T cell responses to AZD1222 COVID-19 vaccine. Generated by immunoSEQ multiplex PCR, the TCRdb table keeps only in-frame clones and is missing some. The table lists approximately 50,000 clones, around 85% of them singletons. This material consisted of peripheral blood, taken on day 0 of MenACWY control vaccination. The receptors were gathered from an adult in good health. Each CDR3 is given with its conserved first and last residue. A D gene is named only where the DNA matches it firmly. Where a row states a size, it is once, few, many or the class of an expanded clone; other rows omit it.

clone_size cdr3_length j_call v_call d_call cdr3_aa cdr3_nt
- 14 TRBJ2-2 TRBV6-6 - CASILTGNTGELFF TGTGCCAGTATACTGACGGGTAACACCGGGGAGCTGTTTTTT
- 16 TRBJ2-1 TRBV30 TRBD2 CAWSVRSSGIYNEQFF TGTGCCTGGAGTGTACGAAGCAGCGGGATCTACAATGAGCAGTTCTTC
- 17 TRBJ1-5 TRBV19 TRBD1 CASSILGTTGGDQPQHF TGTGCCAGTAGTATACTAGGGACCACAGGGGGAGATCAGCCCCAGCATTTT
- 14 TRBJ2-1 TRBV2 - CASSEELAYNEQFF TGTGCCAGCAGTGAGGAACTCGCCTACAATGAGCAGTTCTTC
few 17 TRBJ2-5 TRBV3-1/TRBV3-2 TRBD2 CASSQRTGGRGSETQYF TGTGCCAGCAGCCAGAGAACGGGCGGGAGGGGTTCGGAGACCCAGTACTTC
- 13 TRBJ2-2 TRBV4-2 - CASSQGNTGELFF TGTGCCAGCAGCCAAGGGAACACCGGGGAGCTGTTTTTT
- 15 TRBJ1-6 TRBV28 - CASSLIAQGNSPLHF TGTGCCAGCAGTTTAATCGCGCAGGGTAATTCACCCCTCCACTTT
- 13 TRBJ1-6 TRBV5-6 - CASSPPSTSPLHF TGTGCCAGCAGTCCGCCGAGCACCTCACCCCTCCACTTT
- 15 TRBJ2-1 TRBV5-1 - CASSEDPTTWNEQFF TGCGCCAGCAGCGAGGACCCTACTACGTGGAATGAGCAGTTCTTC
once 14 TRBJ2-7 TRBV3-1/TRBV3-2 - CASSHQPGSYEQYF TGTGCCAGCAGCCACCAGCCCGGTTCCTACGAGCAGTACTTC
- 18 TRBJ2-3 TRBV5-4 TRBD2 CASSLELVTSDFRDTQYF TGTGCCAGCAGCTTGGAGCTTGTGACTAGCGATTTTCGGGATACGCAGTATTTT
- 12 TRBJ2-1 TRBV15 - CATSSTGPEQFF TGTGCCACCAGCAGTACAGGGCCAGAGCAGTTCTTC
- 13 TRBJ1-3 TRBV19 - CASSSAAGNTIYF TGTGCCAGTAGTTCCGCTGCTGGAAACACCATATATTTT
- 14 TRBJ1-4 TRBV20-1 - CSASRGLLNEKLFF TGCAGTGCTAGTAGGGGTCTACTTAATGAAAAACTGTTTTTT
- 16 TRBJ2-1 TRBV6-2/TRBV6-3 - CASSYSGRGDIFEQFF TGTGCCAGCAGTTACTCCGGCAGGGGAGATATCTTCGAACAGTTCTTC
- 15 TRBJ2-1 TRBV28 TRBD1 CASTVPGQGNNEQFF TGTGCCAGCACCGTACCGGGACAGGGGAACAATGAGCAGTTCTTC
- 19 TRBJ2-1 TRBV10-3 TRBD2 CAISESPQGASGRRYEQFF TGTGCCATCAGTGAGTCGCCGCAGGGGGCTAGCGGGAGACGGTATGAGCAGTTCTTC
- 15 TRBJ1-4 TRBV3-1/TRBV3-2 TRBD1 CASSTWDRLNEKLFF TGTGCCAGCAGCACTTGGGACAGGCTTAATGAAAAACTGTTTTTT
- 14 TRBJ2-6 TRBV5-1 - CASSLSSGANVLTF TGCGCCAGCAGCTTGAGCTCTGGGGCCAACGTCCTGACTTTC
few 14 TRBJ1-6 TRBV6-5 - CASSPRGGNSPLHF TGTGCCAGCAGTCCGAGAGGGGGGAATTCACCCCTCCACTTT
- 14 TRBJ1-2 TRBV19 - CASTTGLRGYGYTF TGTGCCAGTACTACAGGACTCAGAGGCTATGGCTACACCTTC
- 17 TRBJ1-6 TRBV30 - CAWSVGGPSSYNSPLHF TGTGCCTGGAGTGTTGGGGGGCCAAGCTCCTATAATTCACCCCTCCACTTT
- 14 TRBJ2-7 TRBV29-1 - CSVALATVSYEQYF TGCAGCGTTGCCTTAGCCACAGTCTCCTACGAGCAGTACTTC
- 15 TRBJ2-4 TRBV6-1 - CASSEGPSAKNIQYF TGTGCCAGCAGTGAGGGACCTTCAGCCAAAAACATTCAGTACTTC
- 15 TRBJ2-5 TRBV4-1 - CASSPPGRIQETQYF TGCGCCAGCAGCCCCCCGGGACGGATCCAAGAGACCCAGTACTTC
- 17 TRBJ2-3 TRBV4-1 TRBD2 CASSQESGTSGTDTQYF TGCGCCAGCAGCCAAGAAAGTGGGACTAGCGGCACAGATACGCAGTATTTT
few 15 TRBJ1-1 TRBV11-1 - CASSSPGLGNTEAFF TGTGCCAGCAGCTCCCCCGGGTTGGGGAACACTGAAGCTTTCTTT
- 14 TRBJ2-3 TRBV28 - CASSGQFSTDTQYF TGTGCCAGCAGCGGACAGTTTAGCACAGATACGCAGTATTTT
- 12 TRBJ2-7 TRBV6-1 - CASMHGNYEQYF TGTGCCAGCATGCACGGGAACTACGAGCAGTACTTC
- 17 TRBJ1-4 TRBV7-8 TRBD1 CASSLVGVDRRNEKLFF TGTGCCAGCAGCTTAGTGGGGGTGGACAGGCGGAATGAAAAACTGTTTTTT
- 15 TRBJ2-1 TRBV10-3 TRBD2 CAISESAGGYNEQFF TGTGCCATCAGTGAGTCAGCGGGAGGGTACAATGAGCAGTTCTTC
once 15 TRBJ1-2 TRBV23-1 - CASRTPGQANYGYTF TGCGCCAGCAGAACCCCGGGACAAGCTAACTATGGCTACACCTTC
- 16 TRBJ1-2 TRBV4-1 TRBD1 CASSQERQGRSYGYTF TGCGCCAGCAGCCAAGAGAGACAGGGCCGGTCCTATGGCTACACCTTC
- 15 TRBJ1-1 TRBV3-1/TRBV3-2 TRBD1 CASSPFQGVQTEAFF TGTGCCAGCAGCCCGTTCCAGGGGGTACAAACTGAAGCTTTCTTT
- 15 TRBJ2-7 TRBV11-2 - CASSLVQGPTYEQYF TGTGCCAGCAGCCTAGTACAGGGCCCCACCTACGAGCAGTACTTC
- 13 TRBJ1-2 TRBV20-1 - CSASPPGNYGYTF TGCAGTGCTAGTCCCCCAGGGAACTATGGCTACACCTTC
- 12 TRBJ2-7 TRBV5-4 - CASSDSRYEQYF TGTGCCAGCAGCGACAGCCGGTACGAGCAGTACTTC
once 16 TRBJ1-4 TRBV4-1 - CASTSGQGRANEKLFF TGCGCCAGCACCTCCGGCCAGGGGCGGGCTAATGAAAAACTGTTTTTT
- 15 TRBJ2-2 TRBV30 TRBD1 CAWKDRGLTTGELFF TGTGCCTGGAAAGACAGGGGATTAACCACCGGGGAGCTGTTTTTT
- 15 TRBJ2-2 TRBV28 - CASIGRDKRTGELFF TGTGCCAGCATCGGTCGGGACAAAAGGACCGGGGAGCTGTTTTTT
once 13 TRBJ2-7 TRBV28 TRBD1 CASLGTEGYEQYF TGTGCCAGCCTCGGGACAGAGGGATACGAGCAGTACTTC
once 11 TRBJ1-5 TRBV20-1 - CSARASQPQHF TGCAGTGCTAGAGCAAGTCAGCCCCAGCATTTT
- 14 TRBJ1-1 TRBV27 - CASSARRGNTEAFF TGTGCCAGCAGTGCTCGACGGGGGAACACTGAAGCTTTCTTT
- 14 TRBJ1-6 TRBV2 - CASSGTVGNSPLHF TGTGCCAGCAGCGGGACGGTGGGGAATTCACCCCTCCACTTT
- 16 TRBJ2-3 TRBV20-1 TRBD2 CSASTWTSGRTDTQYF TGCAGTGCCAGTACCTGGACTAGCGGCCGCACAGATACGCAGTATTTT
- 15 TRBJ1-6 TRBV6-2/TRBV6-3 TRBD1 CASSYSQGTNSPLHF TGTGCCAGCAGTTACTCACAGGGGACCAATTCACCCCTCCACTTT
- 13 TRBJ2-7 TRBV11-3 - CASSLFSGSEQYF TGTGCCAGCAGCTTATTTTCAGGCTCCGAGCAGTACTTC
- 14 TRBJ2-7 TRBV2 TRBD2 CASRGLALAYEQYF TGTGCCAGCAGGGGACTAGCCCTGGCCTACGAGCAGTACTTC